In this sample, the clone carrying this T cell receptor beta chain turned up a few times. Its cognate antigen is unknown. This CDR3 has 17 amino acids. V lost 0 bases to trimming and J lost 6 bases, with 20 bases between them. The V gene's germline CDR1 is MGHRA and CDR2 YSYEKL. The sample belongs to a study of T-cell memory formation after mild COVID-19. Across the study: Largely donor-specific sequence clusters came from a couple of donors.

Regarding the study as a whole: Second-wave clones that peaked on day 37 lacked confirmed SARS-CoV-2 specificity. A balance of CD4 and CD8 characterized clones contracting day 15 to 85, whereas later expanders leaned CD4+.

MiXCR, applied by TCRdb to the 5' RACE reads, yields one record per CDR3 protein. Of about 440,000 distinct CDR3 sequences in the sample, around 20% are singletons; the top ten hold 7.5% to 9.5%. The rearrangement uses TRBV4-1 and TRBJ1-2; TRBD1 might be the D (6 bases). Source material: PBMCs or a T cell subset sorted from them (not recorded which). The source of this sequence is an adult woman who had mild COVID-19 (a few samples of this study predate the infection). Cell type and time point are not known. The chain's CDR3 is CASSQDRGGRASHGYTF. The CDR3 region has the DNA TGCGCCAGCAGCCAAGATCGGGGGGGGCGCGCCTCCCATGGCTACACCTTC.